Included here is one T cell receptor (beta chain) sequence, with context. The entry originates in a study of OX40 agonist ivuxolimab in advanced cancers. Germline CDR1 SGHRS, CDR2 YFSETQ. The trim removed 3 bases at V and 4 bases at J, leaving 1 base unmatched. CDR3 length: 13 amino acids. Here immunoSEQ multiplex PCR was the method, and the copy in TCRdb shows in-frame clones only, minus some. Here the sample spans about 72,000 clones, 75% to 90% being singletons. This clonotype originated in an adult with an advanced solid tumor such as melanoma, head and neck, liver or kidney cancer. The starting material was CD4+ or CD8+ T cells sorted from blood, obtained in a trial of the OX40 agonist ivuxolimab. The J gene is TRBJ1-2, the V gene TRBV5-1; 9 bases align to TRBD1. CDR3 coding DNA: TGCGCCAGCAGCTCGGACAGGGGCTATGGCTACACCTTC. It specifies CASSSDRGYGYTF.